Shown below are 22 T cell receptor beta chains from a single sample sequenced in a study of shared clonotypes between healthy human individuals. Profiling relied on immunoSEQ multiplex PCR, and the TCRdb table lists in-frame clones only, not all of them. The sample lists about 2 million clones, roughly 94% occurring once. CD8 cells classed as naive were CD45RO-negative and positively selected for CCR7, excluding terminally differentiated effector memory CD45RA+ cells. Sample: naive CD8+ T cells sorted from blood. The source of these receptors is a man between 18 and 29 years old in good health.

The CDR3 loop is CASSSGAQETQYF. CDR3 DNA: TGTGCCAGCAGTAGCGGGGCCCAAGAGACCCAGTACTTC. This rearrangement joins TRBV6-5 to TRBJ2-5; 7 nucleotides align to TRBD2. Germline V gives CDR1 MNHEY, CDR2 SVGAGI. This CDR3 is 13 amino acids long. V was clipped by 5 bases and J by 1 base; unmatched bases: 1.

This sequence joins TRBV5-1 and TRBJ2-7, with D possibly being TRBD1 (5 bases). The CDR3 covers 13 residues. The ends were cut back, 4 bases at V and 3 bases at J, with 11 bases in the middle. CDR1 SGHRS and CDR2 YFSETQ come from the germline V gene. The CDR3 DNA sequence: TGCGCCAGCAGCCCGACAGACGTCTACGAGCAGTACTTC. It translates to CASSPTDVYEQYF.

J is TRBJ2-7 and V is TRBV6-1; D possibly corresponds to TRBD1 (5 bases). Trimming removed 10 bases from V and 3 bases from J, with 13 bases in between. This CDR3 contains 12 residues. Germline V gene sequence: CDR1 MNHNS, CDR2 SASEGT. This CDR3 reads CATSDIIYEQYF. In nucleotides, the CDR3 is TGTGCCACCTCGGACATTATCTACGAGCAGTACTTC.

This sequence joins TRBV4-3 and TRBJ1-1, with D unresolved. The germline gives CDR1 LGHNA, CDR2 YSLEER. The CDR3 covers 15 residues. V was trimmed by 2 bases and J by 1 base, leaving 11 bases between them. CDR3 loop: CASSQLETSNTEAFF. The CDR3 DNA follows: TGCGCCAGCAGCCAATTGGAGACATCGAACACTGAAGCTTTCTTT.

CDR3 residues: CSVEDPLFNEQFF. CDR3 sequence (DNA): TGCAGCGTTGAAGATCCCTTGTTTAATGAGCAGTTCTTC. The chain couples TRBV29-1 to TRBJ2-1; no clear D. The CDR3 runs 13 residues. The germline V gene has CDR1 SQVTM and CDR2 ANQGSEA. The V end lost 0 bases, the J end lost 7 bases, and 10 bases lay between the germline ends.

Points on this clone: Its ends do not fully match the called genes, so a read error is possible. The sample contains more than one DNA sequence encoding this CDR3. The chain carries TRBV5-6 and TRBJ1-5; no firm D call. CDR3 length: 15 amino acids. CDR1 and CDR2 from the germline V gene are SGHDT and YYEEEE. In DNA form, the CDR3 reads TGCGCCAGCAGTACGTGGGAAGATAGCAATCAGCCCCAGCATTTT. This translates into CASSTWEDSNQPQHF.

V and J are TRBV4-1 and TRBJ2-1; 7 bases are a match to TRBD1. The CDR3 totals 17 residues. J was trimmed by 7 bases and V by 3 bases; bases with no gene match: 15. Germline V gene sequence: CDR1 MGHRA, CDR2 YSYEKL. The CDR3 reads CASSHRQGGLTLNEQFF. As DNA, the CDR3 is TGCGCCAGCAGCCACAGACAGGGCGGACTGACCTTGAATGAGCAGTTCTTC.

This chain links TRBV29-1 with TRBJ2-3; D is uncertain. The germline V and J ends were trimmed by 3 bases and 0 bases, with 10 bases remaining between them. Germline V lookup: CDR1 SQVTM, CDR2 ANQGSEA. The CDR3 spans 14 residues. The CDR3: CSVELGPSTDTQYF. DNA of the CDR3: TGCAGCGTTGAGCTAGGACCTAGCACAGATACGCAGTATTTT.

This chain connects TRBV7-8 to TRBJ1-2; D is uncertain. The length of the CDR3 is 13 residues. Germline CDR1 and CDR2: SGHVS and FQNEAQ. The V gene lost 3 bases and the J gene lost 1 base, with 6 bases spanning the gap. CDR3 nucleotide sequence: TGTGCCAGCAGCTTGGACGGTAACTATGGCTACACCTTC. Translation: CASSLDGNYGYTF.

In the case of this clone: This CDR3 is also generated by other DNA sequences in the sample. The chain has TRBV5-1 and TRBJ2-7; tentative D call: TRBD1 (6 bases). Trimming left V 1 base short and J 0 bases short, with 8 bases between. The CDR3 loop spans 14 amino acids. Germline-derived CDR1 and CDR2 are SGHRS and YFSETQ. The CDR3 nucleotides read TGCGCCAGCAGCTTGACAGGGTCCTCCTACGAGCAGTACTTC. This encodes CASSLTGSSYEQYF. Variable domain in full (rest from reference TRBV5-1 and TRBJ2-7): KAGVTQTPRYLIKTRGQQVTLSCSPISGHRSVSWYQQTPGQGLQFLFEYFSETQRNKGNFPGRFSGRQFSNSRSEMNVSTLELGDSALYLCASSLTGSSYEQYFGPGTRLTVT.

This clone was observed a single time. J is TRBJ2-7 and V is TRBV30; a possible D gene is TRBD1 (6 bases). Per germline, CDR1 GTSNPN and CDR2 SVGIG (reference sequence). This CDR3 has 15 residues. V lost 1 base to trimming and J lost 3 bases, with 16 bases between them. The CDR3 coding sequence is TGTGCCTGGAGTGCCGAATCAGGGGCGGGCTACGAGCAGTACTTC. Translating gives CAWSAESGAGYEQYF.

This clone was detected once. The chain is built from TRBV10-2 and TRBJ2-3; D remains unclear. With 3 bases removed from V and 6 bases from J, the gap between germline ends came to 7 bases. CDR1 is WSHSY, CDR2 SAAADI, per germline. The CDR3 contains 12 residues. CDR3 nucleotides: TGCGCCAGCAGTGATGGCCCCGATACGCAGTATTTT. It translates to CASSDGPDTQYF.

This clone was detected once. The chain links TRBV29-1 to TRBJ2-5, with 10 bases that match TRBD2. The CDR3 is made up of 14 amino acids. In germline, CDR1 is SQVTM, CDR2 ANQGSEA. The trim removed 3 bases at V and 7 bases at J, leaving 8 bases unmatched. The CDR3 protein is CSVELAGAWGTQYF. The CDR3 DNA sequence: TGCAGCGTTGAGCTAGCGGGGGCCTGGGGGACCCAGTACTTC. The full variable domain, rest sourced from reference TRBV29-1 and TRBJ2-5, is SAVISQKPSRDICQRGTSLTIQCQVDSQVTMMFWYRQQPGQSLTLIATANQGSEATYESGFVIDKFPISRPNLTFSTLTVSNMSPEDSSIYLCSVELAGAWGTQYFGPGTRLLVL.

The chain is built from TRBV6-1 and TRBJ2-3; no definite D call. CDR3 size: 13 residues. Germline assignment: CDR1 MNHNS and CDR2 SASEGT. Trimming removed 3 bases from V and 2 bases from J, with 6 bases in between. This CDR3 is CASSDYYTDTQYF. The DNA of the CDR3 is TGTGCCAGCAGTGATTACTACACAGATACGCAGTATTTT.

This clone has only a few counts. This chain links TRBV10-1 with TRBJ2-5; D perhaps matches TRBD1 (5 bases). The CDR3 has 14 amino acids. With 0 bases removed from V and 3 bases from J, the gap between germline ends came to 8 bases. In germline, CDR1 is WNHNN, CDR2 SYGVQD (reference sequence). CDR3 loop: CASSESTAKETQYF. For the CDR3, the DNA is TGCGCCAGCAGTGAGTCGACAGCAAAAGAGACCCAGTACTTC.

The chain couples TRBV6-1 to TRBJ2-1; a possible D gene is TRBD1 (6 bases). This CDR3 comprises 14 residues. Trimming removed 5 bases at V and 4 bases at J, with 12 bases between. CDR1 and CDR2 from the germline V gene are MNHNS and SASEGT. The CDR3: CASSFRQAYNEQFF. The CDR3, as DNA: TGTGCCAGCAGTTTCCGACAGGCGTACAATGAGCAGTTCTTC.

The rearrangement joins TRBV30 to TRBJ2-4; maybe TRBD2 (6 bases). The CDR3 totals 17 residues. Trimming shortened V by 2 bases and J by 0 bases, and 17 bases separated the two germline ends. Germline V gene data show CDR1 as GTSNPN and CDR2 as SVGIG (reference sequence). The CDR3 nucleotides read TGTGCCTGGAGTTCGGGACTCATCTTTCAAGCCAAAAACATTCAGTACTTC. As protein: CAWSSGLIFQAKNIQYF.

The rearrangement uses TRBV15 and TRBJ2-5, with 7 bases that match TRBD2. CDR3 length: 16 amino acids. Trimming at V came to 2 bases and at J to 5 bases, leaving 11 bases not matched to a gene. Germline values: CDR1 LNHNV, CDR2 YYDKDF (reference sequence). CDR3 DNA: TGTGCCACCAGCAGAACCCTAGCGGTAGGGGACGAGACCCAGTACTTC. Protein product: CATSRTLAVGDETQYF.

The chain joins TRBV15 to TRBJ2-7; 7 positions match TRBD1. There are 16 residues in the CDR3. CDR1 and CDR2 from the germline V gene are LNHNV and YYDKDF (reference sequence). Germline trimming cut 0 bases from V and 1 base from J; bases unmatched to any gene: 6. The CDR3 coding sequence is TGTGCCACCAGCAGAGAGGGGACAGACCTTTCCTACGAGCAGTACTTC. This encodes CATSREGTDLSYEQYF.

Details on this clone: Other DNA sequences in this specimen translate into the identical CDR3. V is TRBV14 and J is TRBJ2-7; no reliable D call. The germline CDR1 and CDR2 sequences are SGHDN and FVKESK. CDR3 length: 12 residues. Trimming cost V 1 base and J 0 bases, with 1 base left between them. The CDR3 is CASSQVSYEQYF. The DNA for the CDR3 is TGTGCCAGCAGCCAAGTCTCCTACGAGCAGTACTTC.

The chain joins TRBV29-1 to TRBJ2-7; D is unresolved. The germline CDR1 and CDR2 sequences are SQVTM and ANQGSEA. V dropped 2 bases and J dropped 2 bases, with 4 bases sitting between them. The CDR3 sequence is 11 residues long. In DNA, the CDR3 is TGCAGCGTTGAATCCCCCTACGAGCAGTACTTC. Amino acids: CSVESPYEQYF.

V gene TRBV28 combines with J gene TRBJ2-2; 7 nucleotides agree with TRBD2. J was trimmed by 2 bases and V by 5 bases; bases with no gene match: 11. CDR3 length: 17 amino acids. CDR1 and CDR2 from the germline V gene are MDHEN and SYDVKM. The CDR3 reads CASSPRWEGPNTGELFF. CDR3 nucleotide sequence: TGTGCCAGCAGTCCAAGGTGGGAGGGGCCCAACACCGGGGAGCTGTTTTTT.